This T cell receptor (beta chain) was sequenced during a study of T cells in localized non-small cell lung cancer. Study outcomes and limitations: Across samples, adjacent lung featured a median approximately 56 of the top 100 tumor clones. Longer overall survival was linked to higher blood T cell density. Uninvolved adjacent lung had more T cell clonality than any other tissue, topping tumor. Since sequencing was restricted to only one region of the tumor, intratumor heterogeneity remains a possibility.

The CDR3 runs to 15 residues. Trimming cost V 5 bases and J 3 bases; bases outside gene matches: 8. Germline V gene sequence: CDR1 SGHNT, CDR2 YENEEA. On this clone: Its specificity is unknown.

Data came from immunoSEQ multiplex PCR; TCRdb stores just in-frame clones and leaves some out. The repertoire has around 2,400 clones, 25% to 35% of them found once; the top ten carry roughly 15%. V and J are TRBV11-3 and TRBJ1-2; 8 nucleotides agree with TRBD1. The origin of this receptor is a male donor older than 55 with stage III squamous cell lung carcinoma. Sequenced here: lung tumor tissue, sampled before any cancer treatment. CDR3 sequence (DNA): TGTGCCAGCAGCATAAGACAGGGGTCCGACTATGGCTACACCTTC. Amino acids: CASSIRQGSDYGYTF. Full variable domain (remainder filled in from reference TRBV11-3 and TRBJ1-2): EAGVVQSPRYKIIEKKQPVAFWCNPISGHNTLYWYLQNLGQGPELLIRYENEEAVDDSQLPKDRFSAERLKGVDSTLKIQPAELGDSAVYLCASSIRQGSDYGYTFGSGTRLTVV.